Described below is a single T cell receptor (beta chain) sequence and its context. The antigen is unknown. This CDR3 contains 14 residues. The V end lost 0 bases, the J end lost 4 bases, and 10 bases lay between the germline ends. The germline gives CDR1 SGHAT, CDR2 FQNNGV. This record belongs to a study of early stage breast cancer tumors. Study-level results: Chain pairing and CD4, CD8 or FOXP3 expression were not captured.

The method was immunoSEQ multiplex PCR; TCRdb's version includes in-frame clones alone and lacks a portion of them. The table has roughly 48,000 clones, 75% to 85% seen once; the top ten hold around 1.5%. The origin of this receptor is a person in their fifties or sixties with breast cancer. The rearrangement uses TRBV11-2 and TRBJ2-7; a weak D match, TRBD1 (5 bases). Material for sequencing was blood. The chain's CDR3 is CASSLETGAYEQYF. The CDR3 DNA is TGTGCCAGCAGCTTAGAAACAGGAGCTTACGAGCAGTACTTC.